One and the same sample provided the 27 T cell receptor beta chains below, sequenced in a study of prognosis after radiotherapy for stage I lung cancer. Amplicons of TCR beta CDR3 were generated from genomic DNA by two-round multiplex PCR. Primers were specific to each TRBV and TRBJ gene in first-round PCR. TCRdb itself ran the multiplex PCR reads through MiXCR, one entry per CDR3 protein. This table has more than 15,000 distinct CDR3 sequences, around two fifths appearing once. Sequences were derived from PBMCs, sampled before or after stereotactic body radiation therapy (not recorded which). The receptors originated from a donor over 45 with non-small cell lung cancer.

This clonotype has a handful of counts. The J gene is TRBJ1-1, the V gene TRBV5-1; unclear D gene. Trimming took off 0 bases at V and 3 bases at J, with 15 bases between the two ends. Germline assignment: CDR1 SGHRS and CDR2 YFSETQ. CDR3 size: 16 residues. Here the CDR3 DNA reads TGCGCCAGCAGCTTGGACGGGAGTGTGCTTTACACTGAAGCTTTCTTT. Its protein is CASSLDGSVLYTEAFF.

V and J are TRBV7-2 and TRBJ2-7, with D perhaps matching TRBD2 (5 bases). The CDR3 covers 15 residues. In germline, CDR1 is SGHTA, CDR2 FQGNSA. The V and J ends lost 2 bases and 6 bases respectively, with 17 bases between them. For the CDR3, the DNA is TGTGCCAGCAGCTTACGGGGTGCGACCGGATTCGAGCAGTACTTC. Translating gives CASSLRGATGFEQYF.

Many counts were recorded for this clonotype. The rearrangement links TRBV11-2 to TRBJ1-1; D uncertain. V was shortened by 5 bases and J by 4 bases, with 29 bases between the two germline ends. The CDR3 length is 19 residues. Germline values: CDR1 SGHAT, CDR2 FQNNGV. The CDR3 sequence: CASSDSGGVTLEAGTEAFF. CDR3 sequence (DNA): TGTGCCAGCAGCGATAGCGGCGGGGTGACCCTTGAAGCGGGCACTGAAGCTTTCTTT.

This clonotype has ten or more counts. This rearrangement joins TRBV7-2 to TRBJ2-1; 7 bases align to TRBD1. V shed 1 base and J 6 bases; nucleotides not matched to a gene: 0. Germline V gene lookup returns CDR1 SGHTA and CDR2 FQGNSA. The CDR3 contains 13 residues. Written as DNA, the CDR3 is TGTGCCAGCAGCTTAGGACAGGGCAATGAGCAGTTCTTC. Translating it yields CASSLGQGNEQFF.

With regard to this clonotype: A far larger clone differs by one base, so this is likely a read error. The chain links TRBV6-2 or TRBV6-3 to TRBJ1-1; no clear D gene. The CDR3 runs to 14 residues. The germline gives CDR1 MNHEY, CDR2 SVGEGT. The CDR3 DNA is TGTTCCAGCAGTCCATTGGTGGGGAACACTGAAGCTTTCTTT. Amino acids: CSSSPLVGNTEAFF.

This clonotype was picked up many times. The chain is built from TRBV4-1 and TRBJ1-2, with 7 bases that match TRBD1. Germline lookup yields CDR1 MGHRA and CDR2 YSYEKL. Losses at the gene ends were 4 bases for V and 5 bases for J; bases not matched to a gene: 10. The CDR3 totals 15 residues. CDR3 in DNA: TGCGCCAGCAGCCGATCGGAGGGGGGACAGTATGGCTACACCTTC. Protein product: CASSRSEGGQYGYTF.

There are a few counts of this clonotype. The rearrangement joins TRBV12-3 or TRBV12-4 to TRBJ1-2; maybe TRBD1 (5 bases). Trimming cost V 5 bases and J 5 bases, with 9 bases left between them. The CDR3 sequence is 12 residues long. CDR3 region: CASSGTDYGYTF. In nucleotides, the CDR3 is TGTGCCAGCAGTGGGACTGATTATGGCTACACCTTC.

The chain couples TRBV9 to TRBJ2-1; TRBD2 matches at 8 bases. CDR1 SGDLS and CDR2 YYNGEE come from the germline V gene. The CDR3 runs to 16 residues. V gave up 1 base and J gave up 0 bases; unmatched junction bases: 3. The CDR3, as DNA: TGTGCCAGCAGCGTAAGCGGGGGCAACTCCTACAATGAGCAGTTCTTC. Translating gives CASSVSGGNSYNEQFF.

This clonotype was detected many times. The rearrangement uses TRBV6-9 and TRBJ2-1; tentatively, D is TRBD1 or TRBD2 (7 bases each). Germline CDR1 reads MNHGY; CDR2 reads SVAAGI. The CDR3 totals 16 residues. Deletions cut 9 bases from V and 8 bases from J, with 26 bases between. In DNA form, the CDR3 reads TGTGCCAGGTCTTTCCAGAGGGGGGGCAGGGGGGATGAGCAGTTCTTC. It is translated as CARSFQRGGRGDEQFF.

This clonotype appeared many times. The J gene is TRBJ1-2, the V gene TRBV25-1; D perhaps matches TRBD1 (6 bases). Germline V gene lookup returns CDR1 MGHDK and CDR2 SYGVNS. The V gene lost 7 bases and the J gene lost 0 bases, with 12 bases spanning the gap. The CDR3 is 14 amino acids. DNA of the CDR3: TGTGCCAGCAAGAAGGGGGGGGCTAACTATGGCTACACCTTC. This gives the protein CASKKGGANYGYTF.

This clonotype was seen only a few times. This rearrangement joins TRBV25-1 to TRBJ2-5; D may be TRBD1 or TRBD2 (5 bases each). The CDR3 consists of 15 residues. The V gene's germline CDR1 is MGHDK and CDR2 SYGVNS. Trimming removed 3 bases at V and 3 bases at J, with 14 bases between. The CDR3 region is CASSDPARGKETQYF. CDR3 sequence (DNA): TGTGCCAGCAGTGACCCCGCCCGGGGCAAAGAGACCCAGTACTTC.

Comment on this clonotype: A far larger clone is one nucleotide away, so this likely arose from a read error. The CDR3 is CVSTSRGQPINTIYF. CDR3 nucleotide sequence: TGTGTCAGCACCTCGAGGGGACAGCCCATAAACACCATATATTTT. The chain carries TRBV6-5 and TRBJ1-3; 7 bases agree with TRBD1. CDR1 is MNHEY, CDR2 SVGAGI, per germline. This CDR3 contains 15 residues.

The rearrangement joins TRBV9 to TRBJ2-2; 10 bases are shared with TRBD2. The ends lost 4 bases at V and 7 bases at J; junction bases unmatched: 7. The germline gives CDR1 SGDLS, CDR2 YYNGEE. The CDR3 runs 15 residues. CDR3: CASSPPGTSVGELFF. In DNA form, the CDR3 reads TGTGCCAGCAGCCCCCCCGGGACTAGCGTCGGGGAGCTGTTTTTT.

The V gene is TRBV6-1, the J gene TRBJ1-1; D may be TRBD1 (6 bases). Trimming shortened V by 5 bases and J by 1 base, and 11 bases separated the two germline ends. CDR3 length equals 14 residues. CDR1 and CDR2 from the germline V gene are MNHNS and SASEGT. For the CDR3, the DNA is TGTGCCAGCAGTCGACCGACAGGGAACACTGAAGCTTTCTTT. Protein sequence: CASSRPTGNTEAFF.

The chain joins TRBV24-1 to TRBJ1-1, with D hard to call. Germline CDR1 reads KGHDR; CDR2 reads SFDVKD. V was shortened by 6 bases and J by 8 bases, with 9 bases between the two germline ends. This CDR3 spans 11 amino acids. In nucleotides, the CDR3 is TGTGCCACCAGTTTCGGAGTCGAAGCTTTCTTT. The encoded protein is CATSFGVEAFF.

V is TRBV7-9 and J is TRBJ2-1; 9 nucleotides match TRBD2. J gave up 15 bases and V 6 bases, and 6 bases lay outside the gene matches. CDR3 size: 11 residues. Germline V gives CDR1 SEHNR, CDR2 FQNEAQ (reference sequence). The CDR3 protein is CASSQREARFF. The CDR3 DNA follows: TGTGCCAGCAGTCAGCGGGAGGCCAGGTTCTTC.

In this sample, this clonotype turned up many times. The rearrangement uses TRBV5-6 and TRBJ2-3; TRBD1 is a possible D gene (6 bases). Trimming cost V 0 bases and J 0 bases, with 8 bases left between them. This CDR3 has 15 residues. In germline, CDR1 is SGHDT, CDR2 YYEEEE. The CDR3 DNA sequence: TGTGCCAGCAGCTTGGAGACAGGTAGCACAGATACGCAGTATTTT. This sequence encodes CASSLETGSTDTQYF.

The V gene is TRBV18, the J gene TRBJ2-3; no clear D. CDR3 length equals 15 residues. V lost 0 bases and J 2 bases, leaving 9 bases between the germline ends. The germline V gene has CDR1 KGHSH and CDR2 LQKENI. The DNA for the CDR3 is TGTGCCAGCTCACCACCAACAGTAATCACAGATACGCAGTATTTT. Protein: CASSPPTVITDTQYF.

Worth noting for this clonotype: Without the conserved terminal phenylalanine or tryptophan, this CDR3 likely stems from a read error. The limits of the CDR3 on the DNA are not certain, so only TCRdb's listed CDR3 is given. The chain combines TRBV18 with TRBJ1-1; the listed D gene, TRBD1, was not tested against the DNA. The V gene's germline CDR1 is KGHSH and CDR2 LQKENI. The CDR3 is 8 amino acids in total, end residues counted. CDR3 sequence reads: CASSKSGV.

The CDR3 DNA reads as TGTGCCAGCAGACCCCGGGATCGGGAGACGGATGAGCAGTTCTTC. It encodes CASRPRDRETDEQFF. This sequence joins TRBV6-1 and TRBJ2-1; D is possibly TRBD2 (6 bases). Trimming removed 6 bases at V and 8 bases at J, with 20 bases between. This CDR3 has 15 amino acids. The germline V gene has CDR1 MNHNS and CDR2 SASEGT.

This clonotype is classed as medium-sized. The chain recombines TRBV28 with TRBJ2-3; a weak D match, TRBD1 (6 bases). The ends were cut back, 5 bases at V and 1 base at J, with 13 bases in the middle. The CDR3 covers 15 residues. Germline CDR1 and CDR2: MDHEN and SYDVKM. Written as DNA, the CDR3 is TGTGCCAGCAGTGAAGGGGGTGGGGGCACAGATACGCAGTATTTT. Its protein is CASSEGGGGTDTQYF.

With regard to this clonotype: One end of the junction does not line up with germline, which may come from a read error. The chain employs TRBV18 and TRBJ2-7; weak D call: TRBD2 (5 bases). CDR1 and CDR2 (germline): KGHSH, LQKENI. CDR3 length: 15 residues. This CDR3 is CTSSLAAEASYEQYF. CDR3 DNA: TGTACCAGCTCCCTGGCTGCGGAGGCCTCCTACGAGCAGTACTTC.

This clonotype occurred many times. The chain carries TRBV6-4 and TRBJ2-5; D might be TRBD2 (5 bases). Deletions cut 0 bases from V and 5 bases from J, with 13 bases between. Germline V gives CDR1 MRHNA, CDR2 SNTAGT. The CDR3 spans 15 residues. CDR3 residues: CASSDSASRRETQYF. As DNA, the CDR3 is TGTGCCAGCAGTGACTCAGCTAGCCGGCGGGAGACCCAGTACTTC.

This clonotype is labeled as medium-sized (0.01 to 0.1%). CDR3 region: CASSEAHGAANTGELFF. CDR3 in DNA: TGTGCCAGCAGTGAAGCGCACGGGGCCGCGAACACCGGGGAGCTGTTTTTT. The chain uses TRBV6-4 and TRBJ2-2, with D perhaps matching TRBD1 or TRBD2 (5 bases each). Looked up from germline, CDR1 is MRHNA and CDR2 is SNTAGT. Trimming shortened V by 3 bases and J by 0 bases, and 14 bases separated the two germline ends. This CDR3 has 17 amino acids.

On this clonotype: A far larger clone is a single base away, which makes a read error likely. V gene TRBV6-1 combines with J gene TRBJ2-2; the D gene is possibly TRBD2 (5 bases). Germline CDR1 MNHNS, CDR2 SASEGT. The CDR3 covers 15 residues. CDR3: CASSYGPISTGEPFF. CDR3 in DNA: TGTGCCAGCAGTTACGGGCCAATCTCTACCGGGGAGCCGTTTTTT.

The sample holds many counts of this clonotype. This chain connects TRBV11-1 to TRBJ1-1, with TRBD1 as a possible D gene (6 bases). Trimming shortened V by 6 bases and J by 3 bases, and 14 bases separated the two germline ends. The CDR3 contains 14 residues. Germline loops: CDR1 SGHAT, CDR2 FQDESV (reference sequence). CDR3 loop: CASRSWGADTEAFF. CDR3 sequence (DNA): TGTGCCAGCAGGTCCTGGGGGGCTGACACTGAAGCTTTCTTT.

For this clonotype: A far larger clone is just one base off, so this is likely a read error. The rearrangement uses TRBV6-9 and TRBJ1-2; 8 positions agree with TRBD1. V gave up 3 bases and J gave up 7 bases; unmatched junction bases: 16. The CDR3 contains 17 residues. The germline V gene encodes CDR1 MNHGY and CDR2 SVAAGI. The CDR3 region is CASSYSELGRGLFGYTF. CDR3 DNA sequence: TGTGCCAGCAGTTACTCTGAGTTGGGCAGGGGGCTCTTTGGCTACACCTTC.